Sequencing of this T cell receptor beta chain was carried out in a study of blood T cells in healthy people across ages. For the study at large: About one barcoded TCR beta cDNA was captured per two T cells.

Sample-barcoded 5' priming and a J-beta primer mix drove a second PCR of 7 to 11 cycles. Template switching added a 12-random-nucleotide identifier to every cDNA molecule. One entry per CDR3 protein, called by TCRdb with MiXCR from the 5' RACE reads. Of roughly 1 million distinct CDR3 sequences in the sample, approximately 25% are singletons; the top ten hold around 0.7%. The CDR3 has 16 residues. Germline CDR1 is MNHEY and CDR2 is SMNVEV (reference sequence). Between the trimmed V and J ends, which lost 9 bases and 0 bases, there was a span of 20 bases. Every sample gave at least 6 micrograms of total RNA when it was extracted. The same sample was also used in a study of T cells of mothers and their children. That publication notes: In this cohort, donors were three healthy Caucasian mothers plus their six children.

The sample comprised blood. This chain connects TRBV27 to TRBJ1-2; a possible D gene is TRBD1 (5 bases). This receptor was taken from a girl aged 2-10 years in good health. The CDR3 nucleotides are TGTGCCAGTGGCGCCCGGGGCTCACCCTCTAACTATGGCTACACCTTC. It translates to CASGARGSPSNYGYTF.